This T cell receptor beta chain is from a study of shared T cell receptors in the human thymus. There are 16 residues in the CDR3. Germline V gene lookup returns CDR1 SGHRS and CDR2 YFSETQ. V was clipped by 4 bases and J by 0 bases; unmatched bases: 6. The repertoire was sequenced with immunoSEQ multiplex PCR; TCRdb's copy has only in-frame clones and lacks some. The sample includes 700,000 or so clones, 70% to 90% of them seen just once. These data also featured in a second study, about human thymus T cells. That work contributes: There were highly overlapping thymic repertoires among unrelated individuals, as related research reported.

Material: thymocytes. The chain is built from TRBV5-1 and TRBJ2-3, with TRBD2 matching over 9 bases. This receptor was obtained from a girl under two years old with a congenital heart defect. The CDR3 loop is CASSGLAGGSTDTQYF. The CDR3 DNA follows: TGCGCCAGCAGCGGCTTGGCGGGGGGGAGCACAGATACGCAGTATTTT. The variable domain in full, completed from reference TRBV5-1 and TRBJ2-3, reads KAGVTQTPRYLIKTRGQQVTLSCSPISGHRSVSWYQQTPGQGLQFLFEYFSETQRNKGNFPGRFSGRQFSNSRSEMNVSTLELGDSALYLCASSGLAGGSTDTQYFGPGTRLTVL.